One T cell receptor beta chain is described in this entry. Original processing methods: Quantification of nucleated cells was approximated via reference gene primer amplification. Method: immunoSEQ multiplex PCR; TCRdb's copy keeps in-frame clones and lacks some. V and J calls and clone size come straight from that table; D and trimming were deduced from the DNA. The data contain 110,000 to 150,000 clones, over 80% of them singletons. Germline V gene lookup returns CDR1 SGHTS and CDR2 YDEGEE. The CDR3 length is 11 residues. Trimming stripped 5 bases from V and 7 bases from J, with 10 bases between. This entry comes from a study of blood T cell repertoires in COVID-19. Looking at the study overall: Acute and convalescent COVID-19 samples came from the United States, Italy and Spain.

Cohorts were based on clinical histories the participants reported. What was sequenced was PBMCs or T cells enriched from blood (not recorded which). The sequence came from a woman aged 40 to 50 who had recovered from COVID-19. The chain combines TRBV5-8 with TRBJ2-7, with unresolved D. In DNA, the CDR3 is TGTGCCAGCAGGGCAGTTTTTGAGCAGTACTTC. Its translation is CASRAVFEQYF.